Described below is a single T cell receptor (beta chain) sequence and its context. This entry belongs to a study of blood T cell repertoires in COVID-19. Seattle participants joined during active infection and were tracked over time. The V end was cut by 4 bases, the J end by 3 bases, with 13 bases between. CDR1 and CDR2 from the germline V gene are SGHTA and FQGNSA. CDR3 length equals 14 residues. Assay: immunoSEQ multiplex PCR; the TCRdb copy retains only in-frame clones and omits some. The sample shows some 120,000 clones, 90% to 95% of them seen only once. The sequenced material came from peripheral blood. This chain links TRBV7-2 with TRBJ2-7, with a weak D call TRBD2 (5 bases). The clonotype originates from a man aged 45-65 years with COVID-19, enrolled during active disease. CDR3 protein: CASSSRPAGYEQYF. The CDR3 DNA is TGTGCCAGCAGCTCCCGGCCTGCGGGCTACGAGCAGTACTTC.